The text below deals with one T cell receptor beta chain. Its antigen remains unidentified. Sequencing used immunoSEQ version 4 in survey mode. Each sample used up to about 1 ug genomic DNA diluted to around 9.9 ng/uL. The repertoire was sequenced with immunoSEQ multiplex PCR; TCRdb's copy has only in-frame clones and lacks some. The data hold roughly 60,000 clones, with under 80% observed a single time. The sample comes from a study of persistence of HIV-infected CD4 T cells. Study in general: Isolated cells were CMV- and HIV-1 Gag-responding CD4+ T cells. Broader study findings: TCR oligoclonality correlated with proviral oligoclonality in the same sorted populations.

V lost 0 bases to trimming and J lost 3 bases, with 11 bases between them. Germline loops: CDR1 SGDLS, CDR2 YYNGEE. CDR3 size: 15 residues. Overlapping HIV-1 Gag 15-mer peptides at approximately 0.96 ug per peptide per mL were used. CD40L-negative CD69-negative CD45RO-high memory CD4+ T cells were sorted as populations depleted of antigen-responding cells. This sample comprised CD4+ T cells sorted from PBMCs after approximately 19-hour stimulation, obtained from a patient who received antiretroviral therapy. The receptor was derived from an adult man with HIV who was CMV-seropositive. This chain joins TRBV9 and TRBJ2-3, with D possibly matching TRBD2 (6 bases). The CDR3 is CASSVEGRGTDTQYF. The CDR3 coding sequence is TGTGCCAGCAGCGTAGAGGGCCGGGGGACAGATACGCAGTATTTT.